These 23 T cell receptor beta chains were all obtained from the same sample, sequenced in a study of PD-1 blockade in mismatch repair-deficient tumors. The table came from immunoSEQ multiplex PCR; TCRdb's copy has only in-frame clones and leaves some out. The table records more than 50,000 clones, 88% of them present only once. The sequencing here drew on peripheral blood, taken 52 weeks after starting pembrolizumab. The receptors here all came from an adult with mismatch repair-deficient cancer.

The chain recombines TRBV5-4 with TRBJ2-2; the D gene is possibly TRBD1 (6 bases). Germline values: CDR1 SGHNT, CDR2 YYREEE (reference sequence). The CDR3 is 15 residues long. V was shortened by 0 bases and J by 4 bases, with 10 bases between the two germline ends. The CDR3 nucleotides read TGTGCCAGCAGCTTGGACCGCAGGGGCACCGGGGAGCTGTTTTTT. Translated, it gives CASSLDRRGTGELFF.

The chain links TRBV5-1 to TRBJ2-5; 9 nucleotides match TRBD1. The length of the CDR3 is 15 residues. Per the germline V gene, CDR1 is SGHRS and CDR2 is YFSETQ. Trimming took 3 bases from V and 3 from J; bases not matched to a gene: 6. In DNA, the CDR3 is TGCGCCAGCAGCTGGGGACAGGGATTTAAAGAGACCCAGTACTTC. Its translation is CASSWGQGFKETQYF.

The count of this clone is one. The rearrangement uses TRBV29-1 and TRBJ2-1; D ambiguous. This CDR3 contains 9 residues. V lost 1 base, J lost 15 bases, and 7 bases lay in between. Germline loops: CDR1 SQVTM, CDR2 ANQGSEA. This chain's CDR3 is CSVEAPPFF. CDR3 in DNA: TGCAGCGTTGAAGCCCCTCCGTTCTTC.

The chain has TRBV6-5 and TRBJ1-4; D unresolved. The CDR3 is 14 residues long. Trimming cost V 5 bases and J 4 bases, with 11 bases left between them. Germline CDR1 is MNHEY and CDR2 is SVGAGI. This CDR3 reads CASSPTQYNEKLFF. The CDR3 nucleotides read TGTGCCAGCAGTCCCACGCAATATAATGAAAAACTGTTTTTT.

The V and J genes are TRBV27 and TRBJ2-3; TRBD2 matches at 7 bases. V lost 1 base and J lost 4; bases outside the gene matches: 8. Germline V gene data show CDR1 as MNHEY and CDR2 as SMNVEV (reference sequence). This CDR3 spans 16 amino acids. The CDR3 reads CASSLWGGGPADTQYF. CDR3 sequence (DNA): TGTGCCAGCAGTTTATGGGGGGGAGGGCCGGCAGATACGCAGTATTTT.

The CDR3 region is CASSPKVIASTDTQYF. The DNA of the CDR3 is TGTGCCAGCTCACCAAAGGTAATCGCTAGCACAGATACGCAGTATTTT. The rearrangement joins TRBV18 to TRBJ2-3; no clear D. The CDR3 is 16 residues long. V was shortened by 2 bases and J by 0 bases, with 12 bases between the two germline ends. The germline CDR1 and CDR2 sequences are KGHSH and LQKENI.

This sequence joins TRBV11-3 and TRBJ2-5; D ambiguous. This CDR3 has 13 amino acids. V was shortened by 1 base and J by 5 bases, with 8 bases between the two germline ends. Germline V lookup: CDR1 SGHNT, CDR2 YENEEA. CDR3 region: CASSLAYEETQYF. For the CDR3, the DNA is TGTGCCAGCAGCTTAGCCTATGAGGAGACCCAGTACTTC.

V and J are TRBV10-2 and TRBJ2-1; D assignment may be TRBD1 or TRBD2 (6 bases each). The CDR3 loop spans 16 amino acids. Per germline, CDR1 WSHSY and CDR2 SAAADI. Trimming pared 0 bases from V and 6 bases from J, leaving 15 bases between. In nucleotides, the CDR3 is TGCGCCAGCAGTGAGTCTGGGGGGCTAGCGAGCAATGAGCAGTTCTTC. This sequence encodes CASSESGGLASNEQFF.

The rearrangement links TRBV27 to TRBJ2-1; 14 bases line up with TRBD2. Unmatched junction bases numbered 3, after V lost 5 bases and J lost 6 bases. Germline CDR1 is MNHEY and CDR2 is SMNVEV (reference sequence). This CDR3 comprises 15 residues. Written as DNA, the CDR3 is TGTGCCAGCAGTCCGGGGACTAGCGGGAGCAATGAGCAGTTCTTC. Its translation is CASSPGTSGSNEQFF.

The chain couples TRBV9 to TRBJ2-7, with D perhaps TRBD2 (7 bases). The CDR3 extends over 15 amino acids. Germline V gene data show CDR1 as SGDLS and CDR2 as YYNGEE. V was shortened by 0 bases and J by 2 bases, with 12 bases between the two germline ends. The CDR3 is CASSVGQAGAYEQYF. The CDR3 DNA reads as TGTGCCAGCAGCGTAGGACAGGCGGGGGCCTACGAGCAGTACTTC. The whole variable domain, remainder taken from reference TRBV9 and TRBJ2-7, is DSGVTQTPKHLITATGQRVTLRCSPRSGDLSVYWYQQSLDQGLQFLIQYYNGEERAKGNILERFSAQQFPDLHSELNLSSLELGDSALYFCASSVGQAGAYEQYFGPGTRLTVT.

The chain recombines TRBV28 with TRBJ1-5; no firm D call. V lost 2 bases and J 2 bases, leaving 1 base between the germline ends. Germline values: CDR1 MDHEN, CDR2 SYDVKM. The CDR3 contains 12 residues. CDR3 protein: CASSLRNQPQHF. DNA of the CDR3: TGTGCCAGCAGTTTACGCAATCAGCCCCAGCATTTT.

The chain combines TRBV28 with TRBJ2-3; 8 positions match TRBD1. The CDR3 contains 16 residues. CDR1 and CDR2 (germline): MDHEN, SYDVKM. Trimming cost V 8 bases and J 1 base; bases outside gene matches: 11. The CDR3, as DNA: TGTGCCAGCGGGCGGACAGGGCAAGGAGGCACAGATACGCAGTATTTT. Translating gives CASGRTGQGGTDTQYF.

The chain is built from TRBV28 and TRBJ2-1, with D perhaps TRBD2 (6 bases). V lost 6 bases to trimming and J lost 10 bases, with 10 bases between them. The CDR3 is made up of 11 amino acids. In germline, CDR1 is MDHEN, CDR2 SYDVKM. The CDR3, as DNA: TGTGCCAGCAGGACGACTAGAGAGCAGTTCTTC. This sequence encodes CASRTTREQFF.

CDR3 sequence reads: CASSYTQALSNQPQHF. CDR3 sequence (DNA): TGTGCCAGCAGTTACACCCAGGCCCTTAGCAATCAGCCCCAGCATTTT. The chain couples TRBV6-6 to TRBJ1-5; D is unclear. Trimming stripped 2 bases from V and 0 bases from J, with 11 bases between. This CDR3 region has 16 residues. Germline CDR1 is MNHNY and CDR2 is SVGAGI (reference sequence).

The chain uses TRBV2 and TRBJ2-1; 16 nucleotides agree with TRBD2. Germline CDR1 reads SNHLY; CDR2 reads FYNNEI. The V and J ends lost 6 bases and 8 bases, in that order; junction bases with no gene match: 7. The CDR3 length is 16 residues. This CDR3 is CASSDGTSGRGDEQFF. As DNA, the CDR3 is TGTGCCAGCAGCGATGGGACTAGCGGGAGGGGCGATGAGCAGTTCTTC.

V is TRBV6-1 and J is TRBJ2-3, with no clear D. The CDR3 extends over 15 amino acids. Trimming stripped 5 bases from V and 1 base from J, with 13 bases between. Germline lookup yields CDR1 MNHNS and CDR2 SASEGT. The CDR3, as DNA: TGTGCCAGCAGTCAGTTTCGTGGCGGCACAGATACGCAGTATTTT. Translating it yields CASSQFRGGTDTQYF.

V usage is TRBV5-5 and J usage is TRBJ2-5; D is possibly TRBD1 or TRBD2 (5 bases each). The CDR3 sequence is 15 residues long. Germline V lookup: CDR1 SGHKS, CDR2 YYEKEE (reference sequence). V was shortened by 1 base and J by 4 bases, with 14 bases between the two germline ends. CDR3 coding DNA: TGTGCCAGCAGCTTGTTAGTCCCGAGGGGAGAGACCCAGTACTTC. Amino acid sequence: CASSLLVPRGETQYF. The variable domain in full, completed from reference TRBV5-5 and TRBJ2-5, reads DAGVTQSPTHLIKTRGQQVTLRCSPISGHKSVSWYQQVLGQGPQFIFQYYEKEERGRGNFPDRFSARQFPNYSSELNVNALLLGDSALYLCASSLLVPRGETQYFGPGTRLLVL.

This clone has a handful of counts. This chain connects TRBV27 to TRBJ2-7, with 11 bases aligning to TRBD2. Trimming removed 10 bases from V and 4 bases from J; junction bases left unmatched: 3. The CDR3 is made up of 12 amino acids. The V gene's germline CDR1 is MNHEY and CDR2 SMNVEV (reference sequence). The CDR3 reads CATRTSGYEQYF. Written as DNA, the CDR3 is TGTGCCACCCGGACTAGCGGGTACGAGCAGTACTTC.

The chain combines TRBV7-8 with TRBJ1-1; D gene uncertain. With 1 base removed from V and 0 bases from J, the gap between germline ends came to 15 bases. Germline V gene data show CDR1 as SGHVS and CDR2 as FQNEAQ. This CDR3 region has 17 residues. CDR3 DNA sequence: TGTGCCAGCAGCTTAGTGTCCGGGGATCCCCTGAACACTGAAGCTTTCTTT. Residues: CASSLVSGDPLNTEAFF.

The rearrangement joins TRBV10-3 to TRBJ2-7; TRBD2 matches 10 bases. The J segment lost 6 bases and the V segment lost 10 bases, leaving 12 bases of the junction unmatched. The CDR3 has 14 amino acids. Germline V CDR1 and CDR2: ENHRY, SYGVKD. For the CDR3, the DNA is TGTGCCACCGGCCTAGCGGGAGTTCCGCCCGAGCAGTACTTC. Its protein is CATGLAGVPPEQYF.

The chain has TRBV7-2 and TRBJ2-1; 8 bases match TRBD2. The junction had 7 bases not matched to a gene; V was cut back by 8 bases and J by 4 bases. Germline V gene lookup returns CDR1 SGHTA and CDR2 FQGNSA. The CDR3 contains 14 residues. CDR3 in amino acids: CASGAGVAYNEQFF. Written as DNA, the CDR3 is TGTGCCAGCGGAGCGGGAGTCGCTTACAATGAGCAGTTCTTC.

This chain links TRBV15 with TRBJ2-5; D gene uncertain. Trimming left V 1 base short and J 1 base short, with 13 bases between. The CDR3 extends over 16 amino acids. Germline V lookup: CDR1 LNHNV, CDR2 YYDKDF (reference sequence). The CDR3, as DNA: TGTGCCACCAGCAGAGTCTTTGCTGGGCCCCAAGAGACCCAGTACTTC. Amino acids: CATSRVFAGPQETQYF.

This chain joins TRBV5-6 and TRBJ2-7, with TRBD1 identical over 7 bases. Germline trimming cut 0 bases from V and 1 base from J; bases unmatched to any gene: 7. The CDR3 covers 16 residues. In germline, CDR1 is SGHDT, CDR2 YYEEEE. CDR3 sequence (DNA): TGTGCCAGCAGCTTGGAAGGCAGGGGGAGTTCCTACGAGCAGTACTTC. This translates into CASSLEGRGSSYEQYF.